This entry concerns a single T cell receptor (beta chain). Its specificity is unknown. TCRdb recomputed calls from the RT-PCR reads with MiXCR, one row per CDR3 protein. There are 300,000 to 350,000 distinct CDR3 sequences in the sample; roughly 22% occur only once, and about 9.4% lies in the top ten. V gave up 1 base and J gave up 0 bases, with 12 bases separating them. Germline-derived CDR1 and CDR2 are SGHVS and FNYEAQ. The CDR3 extends over 16 amino acids. This sample is part of a study of response to subunit inactivated influenza vaccine. Findings of the study overall: It was the authors' suggestion that each seasonal influenza vaccination recruits few new T cells.

V and J are TRBV7-6 and TRBJ1-1; perhaps TRBD1 as D (5 bases). The clonotype comes from a man between 50 and 75 years old who received an inactivated influenza vaccine. The sample in question was PBMCs from blood, obtained approximately 20 months after vaccination. As DNA, the CDR3 is TGTGCCAGCAGCTTAGTGGCAGGGCTTATGAACACTGAAGCTTTCTTT. It codes for CASSLVAGLMNTEAFF.